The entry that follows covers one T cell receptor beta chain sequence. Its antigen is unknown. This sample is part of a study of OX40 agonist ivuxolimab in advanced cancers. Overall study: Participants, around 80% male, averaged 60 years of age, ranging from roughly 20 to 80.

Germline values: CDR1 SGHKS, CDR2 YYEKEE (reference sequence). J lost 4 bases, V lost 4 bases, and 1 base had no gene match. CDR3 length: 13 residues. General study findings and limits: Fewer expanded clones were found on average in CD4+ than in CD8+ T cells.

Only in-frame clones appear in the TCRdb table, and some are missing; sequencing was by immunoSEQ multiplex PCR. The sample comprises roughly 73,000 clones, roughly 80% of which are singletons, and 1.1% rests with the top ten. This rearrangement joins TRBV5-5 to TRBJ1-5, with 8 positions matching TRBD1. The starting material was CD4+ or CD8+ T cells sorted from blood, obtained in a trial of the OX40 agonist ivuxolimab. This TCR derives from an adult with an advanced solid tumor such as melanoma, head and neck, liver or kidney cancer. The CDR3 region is CASSTGGNQPQHF. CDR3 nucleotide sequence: TGTGCCAGCAGCACAGGGGGGAATCAGCCCCAGCATTTT.